This T cell receptor beta chain is from a study of shared clonotypes between healthy human individuals. The naive CD8 subset, CD45RO-negative cells positively selected for CCR7, excluded terminally differentiated effector memory CD45RA+ cells. Profiling relied on immunoSEQ multiplex PCR, and the TCRdb table lists in-frame clones only, not all of them. The data contain around 2.1 million clones, approximately 94% of them singletons. The sample comprised naive CD8+ T cells from PBMCs. The clonotype was recovered from a man younger than 30 in good health. Some clones in this sample may be carry-over from other donors' samples.

CDR3: CASSVGWTSGSLGYEQYF. The CDR3 DNA reads TGTGCCAGCAGCGTAGGGTGGACCAGCGGGAGCTTGGGCTACGAGCAGTACTTC. The rearrangement uses TRBV9 and TRBJ2-7; 8 bases line up with TRBD2. The junction had 14 bases not matched to a gene; V was cut back by 0 bases and J by 3 bases. CDR1 SGDLS and CDR2 YYNGEE come from the germline V gene. The CDR3 consists of 18 residues.